The next 31 T cell receptor beta chains were all read from a single sample in a study of cytomegalovirus exposure and HLA in healthy donors. 60 Vbeta and 13 Jbeta primers were used in PCR. Sequencing used immunoSEQ multiplex PCR; TCRdb keeps in-frame clones, though not all of them. Among 120,000 or so clones listed, under 90% were seen once. What was sequenced was PBMCs. These receptors were taken from a female donor in good health and CMV-seropositive.

Only a few counts were recorded for this clone. The chain recombines TRBV27 with TRBJ2-6; no definite D call. The CDR3 covers 13 residues. V was clipped by 5 bases and J by 0 bases, with 2 bases between them. CDR1 is MNHEY and CDR2 is SMNVEV in the germline V gene (reference sequence). The CDR3 sequence is CASSLSGANVLTF. The CDR3 DNA reads TGTGCCAGCAGTCTCTCTGGGGCCAACGTCCTGACTTTC.

The chain employs TRBV19 and TRBJ1-2, with 12 positions matching TRBD1. CDR1 LNHDA and CDR2 SQIVND come from the germline V gene (reference sequence). The CDR3 runs to 16 residues. Trimming removed 5 bases from V and 1 base from J; junction bases left unmatched: 5. CDR3 coding DNA: TGTGCCAGTAGTGCCCGGGACAGGGGGCATAACTATGGCTACACCTTC. Encoded protein: CASSARDRGHNYGYTF.

V usage is TRBV27 and J usage is TRBJ2-7, with TRBD1 identical over 7 bases. The germline V gene has CDR1 MNHEY and CDR2 SMNVEV (reference sequence). The CDR3 is made up of 13 amino acids. Trimming cost V 6 bases and J 2 bases; bases outside gene matches: 4. CDR3: CASSDREPYEQYF. The CDR3 region has the DNA TGTGCCAGCAGCGACAGGGAGCCCTACGAGCAGTACTTC.

This clone was observed a single time. The chain links TRBV29-1 to TRBJ2-3; tentatively, D is TRBD1 (6 bases). Germline CDR1 reads SQVTM; CDR2 reads ANQGSEA. The V end lost 7 bases, the J end lost 8 bases, and 19 bases lay between the germline ends. The CDR3 is 13 residues long. This CDR3 reads CSAGGTRGGTQYF. The CDR3 DNA reads as TGCAGCGCAGGTGGGACACGTGGAGGTACGCAGTATTTT.

This clone was seen only a few times. The V and J genes are TRBV4-3 and TRBJ1-4, with D possibly TRBD1 on 5 matching bases. This CDR3 contains 15 residues. Germline assignment: CDR1 LGHNA and CDR2 YSLEER. V lost 4 bases and J 7 bases, leaving 16 bases between the germline ends. The CDR3 protein is CASSPSGGQGEKLFF. The DNA for the CDR3 is TGCGCCAGCAGCCCGTCCGGGGGTCAGGGTGAAAAACTGTTTTTT.

The rearrangement joins TRBV7-2 to TRBJ1-2; 7 positions agree with TRBD1. Looked up from germline, CDR1 is SGHTA and CDR2 is FQGNSA. The V and J ends lost 4 bases and 3 bases, in that order; junction bases with no gene match: 11. CDR3 length: 16 residues. CDR3 in amino acids: CASSSQDRAPYYGYTF. CDR3 DNA: TGTGCCAGCAGCTCCCAAGACAGGGCCCCATACTATGGCTACACCTTC.

This clone was detected a few times. The chain couples TRBV5-4 to TRBJ2-3, with unresolved D. The CDR3 sequence is 14 residues long. Germline CDR1 is SGHNT and CDR2 is YYREEE (reference sequence). V lost 2 bases and J lost 4, with 11 bases in between. The CDR3 region is CASSLPLAADTQYF. CDR3 coding DNA: TGTGCCAGCAGCTTACCGTTGGCGGCAGATACGCAGTATTTT.

Written as DNA, the CDR3 is TGTGCCAGCAGCTCAGGGACAGGGGGCGTTTGGGGCTACACCTTC. Its translation: CASSSGTGGVWGYTF. The chain has TRBV6-5 and TRBJ1-2, with 12 bases identical to TRBD1. This CDR3 is built from 15 residues. After removal of 6 bases from V and 8 bases from J, the junction contained 10 bases not matched to a gene. Germline V gene sequence: CDR1 MNHEY, CDR2 SVGAGI.

The chain employs TRBV6-5 and TRBJ1-1; 7 nucleotides agree with TRBD1. V was pared by 8 bases and J by 1 base, with 4 bases of the junction left unmatched. CDR1 is MNHEY and CDR2 is SVGAGI in the germline V gene. The CDR3 runs 13 residues. In DNA form, the CDR3 reads TGTGCCAGCGGCAGGGGGTCGAACACTGAAGCTTTCTTT. Its translation is CASGRGSNTEAFF.

CDR3 sequence: CASSSLLYTQYF. CDR3 coding DNA: TGTGCCAGCAGTTCCCTCCTGTATACGCAGTATTTT. V gene TRBV6-1 combines with J gene TRBJ2-3; D ambiguous. CDR1 and CDR2 from the germline V gene are MNHNS and SASEGT. V lost 5 bases and J 7 bases, leaving 10 bases between the germline ends. The CDR3 loop spans 12 amino acids.

The rearrangement joins TRBV9 to TRBJ2-7; tentatively, D is TRBD1 (6 bases). CDR3 size: 14 residues. The germline gives CDR1 SGDLS, CDR2 YYNGEE. The V end was cut by 4 bases, the J end by 1 base, with 12 bases between. The CDR3 loop is CASSSTGYSYEQYF. CDR3 nucleotide sequence: TGTGCCAGCAGCTCTACAGGGTATTCCTACGAGCAGTACTTC.

The chain couples TRBV5-1 to TRBJ2-1; D unclear. The CDR3 totals 15 residues. The V end was cut by 0 bases, the J end by 0 bases, with 7 bases between. Per germline, CDR1 SGHRS and CDR2 YFSETQ. The CDR3 loop reads CASSLVVSSYNEQFF. Written as DNA, the CDR3 is TGCGCCAGCAGCTTGGTCGTGAGCTCCTACAATGAGCAGTTCTTC. Complete variable domain (other parts from reference TRBV5-1 and TRBJ2-1): KAGVTQTPRYLIKTRGQQVTLSCSPISGHRSVSWYQQTPGQGLQFLFEYFSETQRNKGNFPGRFSGRQFSNSRSEMNVSTLELGDSALYLCASSLVVSSYNEQFFGPGTRLTVL.

The rearrangement uses TRBV28 and TRBJ1-6; tentative D call: TRBD1 (5 bases). The CDR3 has 13 amino acids. Germline values: CDR1 MDHEN, CDR2 SYDVKM. V lost 10 bases and J lost 7, with 14 bases in between. The DNA for the CDR3 is TGTGCCACCGTGGACACATTCAATTCACCCCTCCACTTT. Its protein product is CATVDTFNSPLHF.

This chain connects TRBV9 to TRBJ1-1; 8 nucleotides agree with TRBD1. The germline V gene encodes CDR1 SGDLS and CDR2 YYNGEE. V lost 1 base and J lost 0; bases outside the gene matches: 5. This CDR3 has 16 residues. The CDR3 region has the DNA TGTGCCAGCAGCGTATCAGGGGGCGCGGTGAACACTGAAGCTTTCTTT. It specifies CASSVSGGAVNTEAFF.

This chain uses TRBV12-1 with TRBJ2-3; the table's TRBD1 call for D was not verified on the DNA. TRBV12-1 is termed a pseudogene. This CDR3 comprises 14 residues. CDR3 residues: CASSWTGSTDTQYF. As DNA, the CDR3 is TGTGCCAGCAGCTGGACAGGTTCCACAGATACGCAGTATTTT.

J is TRBJ1-2 and V is TRBV27, with 12 bases matching TRBD1. J gave up 7 bases and V 4 bases, and 10 bases lay outside the gene matches. CDR1 MNHEY and CDR2 SMNVEV come from the germline V gene (reference sequence). This CDR3 has 16 amino acids. The CDR3, as DNA: TGTGCCAGCAGTTCTTGGGGACAGGGGGCCGAGGGTGGCTACACCTTC. It specifies CASSSWGQGAEGGYTF.

The V and J genes are TRBV7-8 and TRBJ1-4; a possible D gene is TRBD1 (5 bases). The V end was cut by 0 bases, the J end by 0 bases, with 8 bases between. The CDR3 runs to 16 residues. The germline gives CDR1 SGHVS, CDR2 FQNEAQ. The CDR3 region is CASSLARGSTNEKLFF. In DNA form, the CDR3 reads TGTGCCAGCAGCTTAGCGCGGGGGTCAACTAATGAAAAACTGTTTTTT.

The gene calls are TRBV7-9 and TRBJ2-2, with D possibly being TRBD2 (5 bases). Trimming removed 5 bases from V and 5 bases from J, with 15 bases in between. The CDR3 has 15 residues. Germline V gene data show CDR1 as SEHNR and CDR2 as FQNEAQ (reference sequence). CDR3 amino acids: CASSPATGDTGELFF. CDR3 sequence (DNA): TGTGCCAGCAGCCCCGCTACCGGGGATACCGGGGAGCTGTTTTTT.

The chain carries TRBV25-1 and TRBJ2-1; D might be TRBD1 (6 bases). This CDR3 has 16 amino acids. Per germline, CDR1 MGHDK and CDR2 SYGVNS. The ends were cut back, 0 bases at V and 2 bases at J, with 11 bases in the middle. CDR3 coding DNA: TGTGCCAGCAGTGAATATACAGGGAACCCCTACAATGAGCAGTTCTTC. Translation: CASSEYTGNPYNEQFF.

This chain connects TRBV28 to TRBJ1-1; maybe TRBD1 (6 bases). Per germline, CDR1 MDHEN and CDR2 SYDVKM. The CDR3 extends over 15 amino acids. Between the trimmed V and J ends, which lost 8 bases and 1 base, there was a span of 17 bases. Here the CDR3 reads CASSDQGSGNTEAFF. As DNA, the CDR3 is TGTGCCAGCTCCGATCAGGGGAGCGGGAACACTGAAGCTTTCTTT.

The rearrangement links TRBV7-9 to TRBJ1-6; D is perhaps TRBD1 (6 bases). The CDR3 loop spans 15 amino acids. The germline V gene encodes CDR1 SEHNR and CDR2 FQNEAQ (reference sequence). V was shortened by 5 bases and J by 8 bases, with 16 bases between the two germline ends. This CDR3 is CASSDSQGSDSPLHF. DNA of the CDR3: TGTGCCAGCAGCGATTCACAGGGATCGGATTCACCCCTCCACTTT. Based on the CDR3 plus reference TRBV7-9 and TRBJ1-6, the full variable domain is DTGVSQNPRHKITKRGQNVTFRCDPISEHNRLYWYRQTLGQGPEFLTYFQNEAQLEKSRLLSDRFSAERPKGSFSTLEIQRTEQGDSAMYLCASSDSQGSDSPLHFGNGTRLTVT.

The V and J genes are TRBV9 and TRBJ1-2; D may be TRBD1 (5 bases). Germline V gene lookup returns CDR1 SGDLS and CDR2 YYNGEE. This CDR3 region has 13 residues. V lost 4 bases and J lost 2, with 9 bases in between. For the CDR3, the DNA is TGTGCCAGCAGCCCGGGGGGGAACTATGGCTACACCTTC. Translation gives CASSPGGNYGYTF.

This clone was recorded a few times. The V and J genes are TRBV6-1 and TRBJ1-5; 7 positions agree with TRBD1. The CDR3 is 15 amino acids. J lost 5 bases, V lost 5 bases, and 9 bases had no gene match. CDR1 is MNHNS, CDR2 SASEGT, per germline. The CDR3 loop reads CASSRTGNVDQPQHF. The DNA for the CDR3 is TGTGCCAGCAGTCGGACAGGTAATGTGGATCAGCCCCAGCATTTT.

V gene TRBV7-3 combines with J gene TRBJ1-2, with D maybe TRBD1 (6 bases). The germline CDR1 and CDR2 sequences are SGHTA and FQGTGA. Between the trimmed V and J ends, which lost 2 bases and 6 bases, there was a span of 10 bases. The CDR3 is 13 amino acids. The CDR3 sequence is CASSLQGSDGYTF. As DNA, the CDR3 is TGTGCCAGCAGCTTACAGGGGTCCGATGGCTACACCTTC.

The rearrangement joins TRBV5-4 to TRBJ1-6; possibly TRBD1 for D (6 bases). The germline V gene has CDR1 SGHNT and CDR2 YYREEE (reference sequence). The CDR3 covers 12 residues. V lost 3 bases and J lost 12, with 10 bases in between. The CDR3 DNA follows: TGTGCCAGCAGCTCGAGAGGGGGACCCCTCCACTTT. It codes for CASSSRGGPLHF.

The CDR3 nucleotides read TGTGCCCTGCGGGGGGGGCCCTCAGAGACCCAGTACTTC. This gives the protein CALRGGPSETQYF. The chain links TRBV30 to TRBJ2-5, with 9 bases aligning to TRBD2. The germline V gene has CDR1 GTSNPN and CDR2 SVGIG (reference sequence). V was pared by 8 bases and J by 4 bases, with 8 bases of the junction left unmatched. The CDR3 loop spans 13 amino acids.

The chain carries TRBV25-1 and TRBJ1-2, with unresolved D. V lost 3 bases to trimming and J lost 3 bases, with 8 bases between them. There are 13 residues in the CDR3. In germline, CDR1 is MGHDK, CDR2 SYGVNS. This chain's CDR3 is CASSDPVDYGYTF. In nucleotides, the CDR3 is TGTGCCAGCAGTGATCCGGTAGACTATGGCTACACCTTC.

This sequence joins TRBV4-2 and TRBJ1-5; 7 nucleotides line up with TRBD1. This CDR3 is 14 amino acids long. J lost 2 bases, V lost 5 bases, and 3 bases had no gene match. The germline gives CDR1 LGHNA, CDR2 YNFKEQ. For the CDR3, the DNA is TGTGCCAGCAGCGGGACAGAGGGCAATCAGCCCCAGCATTTT. This gives the protein CASSGTEGNQPQHF.

The chain links TRBV2 to TRBJ2-1; D gene unclear. Per the germline V gene, CDR1 is SNHLY and CDR2 is FYNNEI. This CDR3 is 13 amino acids long. V was clipped by 0 bases and J by 9 bases, with 9 bases between them. The CDR3 here is CASSEAQRSEQFF. Here the CDR3 DNA reads TGTGCCAGCAGTGAAGCTCAGAGGAGTGAGCAGTTCTTC.

J is TRBJ2-1 and V is TRBV5-1; 10 bases map to TRBD2. Germline V lookup: CDR1 SGHRS, CDR2 YFSETQ. This CDR3 is built from 15 residues. The junction had 2 bases not matched to a gene; V was cut back by 3 bases and J by 2 bases. CDR3 region: CASSSLAGPYNEQFF. The CDR3, as DNA: TGCGCCAGCAGCTCACTAGCGGGGCCCTACAATGAGCAGTTCTTC.

CDR3 coding DNA: TGTGCCAGCAGTGCTGGACAGAGGAACACTGAAGCTTTCTTT. Amino acids: CASSAGQRNTEAFF. The chain links TRBV6-1 to TRBJ1-1, with a weak D call TRBD1 (6 bases). The germline CDR1 and CDR2 sequences are MNHNS and SASEGT. The CDR3 has 14 residues. Trimming took off 4 bases at V and 1 base at J, with 10 bases between the two ends.